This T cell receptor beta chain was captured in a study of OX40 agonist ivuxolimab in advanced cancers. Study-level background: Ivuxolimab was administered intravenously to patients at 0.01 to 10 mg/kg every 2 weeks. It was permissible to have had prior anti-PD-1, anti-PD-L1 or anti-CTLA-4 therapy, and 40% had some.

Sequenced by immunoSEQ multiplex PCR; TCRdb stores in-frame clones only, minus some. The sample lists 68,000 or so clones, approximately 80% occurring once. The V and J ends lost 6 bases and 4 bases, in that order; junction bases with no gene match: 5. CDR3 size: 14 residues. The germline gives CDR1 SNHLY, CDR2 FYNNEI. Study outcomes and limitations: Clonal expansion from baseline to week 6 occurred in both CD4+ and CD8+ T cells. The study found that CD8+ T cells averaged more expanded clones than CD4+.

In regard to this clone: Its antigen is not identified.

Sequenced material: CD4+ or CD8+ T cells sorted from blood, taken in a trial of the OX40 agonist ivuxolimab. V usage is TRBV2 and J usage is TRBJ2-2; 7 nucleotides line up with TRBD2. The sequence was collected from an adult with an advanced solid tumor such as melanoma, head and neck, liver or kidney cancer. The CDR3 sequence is CASRGLLPTGELFF. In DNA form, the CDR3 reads TGTGCCAGCAGGGGACTACTCCCCACCGGGGAGCTGTTTTTT.